What follows are 28 T cell receptor beta chains derived from one specimen sequenced in a study of T cells after yellow fever vaccination. Each CDR3 protein gets one entry after TCRdb re-called the 5' RACE reads with MiXCR. The sample holds 300,000 or so distinct CDR3 sequences; approximately 13% are singletons and the top ten take roughly 0.5%. The source was CD4+ T cells sorted from PBMCs, collected 45 days after the yellow fever booster vaccination. Receptors originate from a man aged 25 to 40 who received the YFV17D yellow fever vaccine.

This clonotype was seen a few times. The V gene is TRBV19, the J gene TRBJ2-3; 7 bases align to TRBD2. Trimming cost V 0 bases and J 3 bases; bases outside gene matches: 9. Germline values: CDR1 LNHDA, CDR2 SQIVND (reference sequence). This CDR3 contains 17 residues. CDR3 residues: CASSIEGWTRITDTQYF. Here the CDR3 DNA reads TGTGCCAGTAGTATAGAAGGTTGGACTAGGATAACAGATACGCAGTATTTT.

This clonotype showed up just a few times. The chain uses TRBV20-1 and TRBJ2-1; D is ambiguous. With 3 bases removed from V and 0 bases from J, the gap between germline ends came to 9 bases. The CDR3 is made up of 14 amino acids. In germline, CDR1 is DFQATT, CDR2 SNEGSKA (reference sequence). The CDR3 nucleotides are TGCAGTGCTAGCCTCAGCAGCTCCTACAATGAGCAGTTCTTC. It yields the protein CSASLSSSYNEQFF.

This chain joins TRBV20-1 and TRBJ2-7; 9 bases map to TRBD2. Germline-derived CDR1 and CDR2 are DFQATT and SNEGSKA (reference sequence). CDR3 length: 12 amino acids. With 6 bases clipped from V and 7 bases from J, the junction kept 7 bases outside the gene matches. The CDR3 sequence is CSASSGRREQYF. CDR3 DNA: TGCAGTGCCTCAAGCGGGAGGAGGGAGCAGTACTTC.

This clonotype was seen a few times. This rearrangement joins TRBV10-3 to TRBJ2-5; D might be TRBD1 (6 bases). The length of the CDR3 is 14 residues. Between the trimmed V and J ends, which lost 5 bases and 2 bases, there was a span of 12 bases. Germline CDR1 is ENHRY and CDR2 is SYGVKD. The CDR3 is CAISRTERQETQYF. The CDR3, as DNA: TGTGCCATCAGTAGGACAGAAAGACAAGAGACCCAGTACTTC.

V is TRBV12-3 or TRBV12-4 and J is TRBJ1-5; a weak D match, TRBD1 (5 bases). V was clipped by 6 bases and J by 3 bases, with 18 bases between them. The CDR3 contains 16 residues. The CDR3 nucleotides are TGTGCCAGCAGCCCTGGGGGGGGGTGGGACAATCAGCCCCAGCATTTT. This codes for CASSPGGGWDNQPQHF.

The rearrangement links TRBV25-1 to TRBJ2-1; no definite D call. Germline V CDR1 and CDR2: MGHDK, SYGVNS. The V gene lost 7 bases and the J gene lost 8 bases, with 12 bases spanning the gap. CDR3 length: 12 amino acids. The CDR3 region has the DNA TGTGCCAGCAACCCGGGCTCGGATGAGCAGTTCTTC. Translation: CASNPGSDEQFF.

The J gene is TRBJ2-2, the V gene TRBV7-2; TRBD1 aligns across 9 bases. Per germline, CDR1 SGHTA and CDR2 FQGNSA. With V trimmed by 5 bases and J by 1 base, 5 bases remained unmatched. The CDR3 runs 16 residues. The chain's CDR3 is CASSENRGQNTGELFF. For the CDR3, the DNA is TGTGCCAGCAGCGAAAACAGGGGGCAGAACACCGGGGAGCTGTTTTTT.

This clonotype was observed a few times. This chain uses TRBV6-2 or TRBV6-3 with TRBJ2-1; D is undetermined. The CDR3 sequence is 12 residues long. CDR1 MNHEY and CDR2 SVGEGT come from the germline V gene. Trimming pared 0 bases from V and 12 bases from J, leaving 9 bases between. The CDR3 DNA reads as TGTGCCAGCAGTTACTCGACGCGCGGGCAGTTCTTC. Protein: CASSYSTRGQFF.

The V call is TRBV20-1, the J call TRBJ2-1, with 12 bases lining up with TRBD2. Germline values: CDR1 DFQATT, CDR2 SNEGSKA (reference sequence). The CDR3 covers 15 residues. The junction had 7 bases not matched to a gene; V was cut back by 5 bases and J by 5 bases. Written as DNA, the CDR3 is TGCAGTGCTCCTCTACTAGCGGGAGGTGACAATGAGCAGTTCTTC. Translation gives CSAPLLAGGDNEQFF.

The chain links TRBV5-4 to TRBJ2-5; TRBD1 matches 12 bases. Trimming took 0 bases from V and 4 from J; bases not matched to a gene: 13. The CDR3 spans 19 residues. Germline CDR1 reads SGHNT; CDR2 reads YYREEE (reference sequence). CDR3 DNA: TGTGCCAGCAGCTTGGCCCCCGGGACAGGGGGCTCTAGCGGAGAGACCCAGTACTTC. Its translation: CASSLAPGTGGSSGETQYF.

The chain combines TRBV6-2 or TRBV6-3 with TRBJ1-5; D is undetermined. V dropped 6 bases and J dropped 0 bases, with 6 bases sitting between them. CDR1 is MNHEY, CDR2 SVGEGT, per germline. The CDR3 contains 13 residues. CDR3 protein: CASRVYSNQPQHF. The CDR3 DNA sequence: TGTGCCAGCAGAGTATATAGCAATCAGCCCCAGCATTTT.

J is TRBJ2-1 and V is TRBV30; no reliable D call. This CDR3 spans 11 amino acids. Trimming pared 0 bases from V and 6 bases from J, leaving 3 bases between. Germline assignment: CDR1 GTSNPN and CDR2 SVGIG (reference sequence). The CDR3 DNA is TGTGCCTGGAGTGTGGTCAATGAGCAGTTCTTC. It is translated as CAWSVVNEQFF.

The chain has TRBV25-1 and TRBJ2-7; a possible D gene is TRBD1 (5 bases). Trimming pared 5 bases from V and 4 bases from J, leaving 12 bases between. CDR3 length: 13 residues. CDR1 is MGHDK, CDR2 SYGVNS, per germline. The CDR3 protein is CASSYRRQYEQYF. The DNA of the CDR3 is TGTGCCAGCAGTTACCGTAGACAGTACGAGCAGTACTTC.

The V gene is TRBV19, the J gene TRBJ1-4; no clear D. This CDR3 spans 13 amino acids. Germline CDR1 is LNHDA and CDR2 is SQIVND (reference sequence). Trimming took 8 bases from V and 8 from J, leaving 15 bases between them. The CDR3 DNA reads TGTGCCAGTGGACGGAGTAGAGGGGAAAAACTGTTTTTT. Residues: CASGRSRGEKLFF. The full variable domain, rest sourced from reference TRBV19 and TRBJ1-4, is DGGITQSPKYLFRKEGQNVTLSCEQNLNHDAMYWYRQDPGQGLRLIYYSQIVNDFQKGDIAEGYSVSREKKESFPLTVTSAQKNPTAFYLCASGRSRGEKLFFGSGTQLSVL.

This rearrangement joins TRBV6-2 or TRBV6-3 to TRBJ2-1; 8 nucleotides align to TRBD2. V dropped 8 bases and J dropped 6; count of bases not matched to a gene: 15. This CDR3 is built from 16 residues. From germline, CDR1 is MNHEY and CDR2 SVGEGT. CDR3 in DNA: TGTGCCAGCCTCACTCGGGGGAGCGGGAGTCTCAATGAGCAGTTCTTC. Translating it yields CASLTRGSGSLNEQFF.

This clonotype was seen only a few times. The rearrangement joins TRBV10-3 to TRBJ1-1; TRBD1 is a possible D gene (5 bases). From germline, CDR1 is ENHRY and CDR2 SYGVKD. The CDR3 is 15 residues long. The V end was cut by 2 bases, the J end by 1 base, with 11 bases between. In DNA form, the CDR3 reads TGTGCCATCAGTGAGGATGGGGCGCGGAACACTGAAGCTTTCTTT. This gives the protein CAISEDGARNTEAFF.

In this sample, this clonotype turned up many times. The limits of the CDR3 on the DNA are not certain, so only TCRdb's listed CDR3 is given. The V and J genes are TRBV10-3 and TRBJ2-7. Germline V gene data show CDR1 as ENHRY and CDR2 as SYGVKD. 13 amino acids form the CDR3, both terminal residues included. CDR3 amino acids: CAISTSAIYEQYF.

Ten or more counts support this clonotype. The gene calls are TRBV15 and TRBJ1-1; D gene unclear. The CDR3 covers 14 residues. Germline loops: CDR1 LNHNV, CDR2 YYDKDF (reference sequence). Trimming took off 1 base at V and 6 bases at J, with 12 bases between the two ends. CDR3 amino acids: CATSRVGLGPEAFF. The CDR3 coding sequence is TGTGCCACCAGCAGAGTAGGTTTAGGGCCTGAAGCTTTCTTT.

The genes are TRBV11-2 and TRBJ2-1; D assignment may be TRBD1 or TRBD2 (6 bases each). Trimming removed 1 base at V and 3 bases at J, with 10 bases between. Per the germline V gene, CDR1 is SGHAT and CDR2 is FQNNGV. The CDR3 loop spans 15 amino acids. The DNA of the CDR3 is TGTGCCAGCAGCTTAGGACTAGGGGGCTACAATGAGCAGTTCTTC. Translating gives CASSLGLGGYNEQFF. Combining the CDR3 with reference TRBV11-2 and TRBJ2-1 gives the whole variable domain EAGVAQSPRYKIIEKRQSVAFWCNPISGHATLYWYQQILGQGPKLLIQFQNNGVVDDSQLPKDRFSAERLKGVDSTLKIQPAKLEDSAVYLCASSLGLGGYNEQFFGPGTRLTVL.

There are a few counts of this clonotype. The V gene is TRBV10-3, the J gene TRBJ1-2; TRBD1 might be the D (5 bases). The CDR3 is made up of 12 amino acids. Germline V gene sequence: CDR1 ENHRY, CDR2 SYGVKD. Between the trimmed V and J ends, which lost 3 bases and 3 bases, there was a span of 5 bases. CDR3 nucleotides: TGTGCCATCAGTGACAGGGACTATGGCTACACCTTC. This translates into CAISDRDYGYTF.

The chain links TRBV12-3 or TRBV12-4 to TRBJ1-6, with D unclear. The V gene lost 3 bases and the J gene lost 7 bases, with 10 bases spanning the gap. This CDR3 has 14 amino acids. The CDR3 reads CASSLAAGNSPLHF. As DNA, the CDR3 is TGTGCCAGCAGTTTGGCGGCGGGAAATTCACCCCTCCACTTT.

The rearrangement uses TRBV12-3 or TRBV12-4 and TRBJ1-5, with D unclear. V was cut by 6 bases and J by 5 bases, with 11 bases left in between. The CDR3 covers 13 residues. CDR3 region: CASSPGSDQPQHF. CDR3 nucleotide sequence: TGTGCCAGCAGCCCGGGGAGCGATCAGCCCCAGCATTTT.

This clonotype was seen a handful of times. The chain combines TRBV28 with TRBJ2-5; 7 bases are a match to TRBD1. The germline gives CDR1 MDHEN, CDR2 SYDVKM. The CDR3 extends over 15 amino acids. V shed 5 bases, J shed 1 base, and the junction held 7 bases outside the gene matches. The CDR3: CASSLRQGGQETQYF. DNA of the CDR3: TGTGCCAGCAGTCTCCGACAGGGTGGCCAAGAGACCCAGTACTTC. Complete variable domain (other parts from reference TRBV28 and TRBJ2-5): DVKVTQSSRYLVKRTGEKVFLECVQDMDHENMFWYRQDPGLGLRLIYFSYDVKMKEKGDIPEGYSVSREKKERFSLILESASTNQTSMYLCASSLRQGGQETQYFGPGTRLLVL.

The chain combines TRBV9 with TRBJ2-5; D gene unclear. The CDR3 runs 17 residues. V lost 0 bases and J 0 bases, leaving 15 bases between the germline ends. Germline-derived CDR1 and CDR2 are SGDLS and YYNGEE. CDR3 in amino acids: CASSVGIWVEYQETQYF. Written as DNA, the CDR3 is TGTGCCAGCAGCGTAGGAATTTGGGTCGAGTACCAAGAGACCCAGTACTTC.

This clonotype was counted only a few times. CDR3 bases: TGTGCCATCACAAGAACTAGCACAGATACGCAGTATTTT. Protein product: CAITRTSTDTQYF. The chain has TRBV10-3 and TRBJ2-3; D remains unclear. The CDR3 covers 13 residues. V lost 7 bases and J 0 bases, leaving 8 bases between the germline ends. Germline V lookup: CDR1 ENHRY, CDR2 SYGVKD.

CDR3 nucleotides: TGTGCCACCAGAGCAACCGGGACTAGCGGGAGAAATGAGCAGTTCTTC. Its protein product is CATRATGTSGRNEQFF. The gene calls are TRBV24-1 and TRBJ2-1; 14 positions agree with TRBD2. Trimming at V came to 7 bases and at J to 7 bases, leaving 8 bases not matched to a gene. Germline V gene lookup returns CDR1 KGHDR and CDR2 SFDVKD. CDR3 length: 16 amino acids.

This clonotype has a handful of counts. The rearrangement joins TRBV5-1 to TRBJ2-3, with TRBD2 matching over 13 bases. Trimming took 3 bases from V and 6 from J; bases not matched to a gene: 4. This CDR3 region has 15 residues. The germline V gene encodes CDR1 SGHRS and CDR2 YFSETQ. The CDR3 nucleotides are TGCGCCAGCAGCTGGGGACTAGCGGGGAGTGATACGCAGTATTTT. Its protein is CASSWGLAGSDTQYF.

This clonotype was counted only a few times. The chain employs TRBV6-2 or TRBV6-3 and TRBJ2-7, with TRBD1 matching 9 bases. V shed 6 bases and J 3 bases; nucleotides not matched to a gene: 9. This CDR3 is 15 amino acids long. The germline V gene has CDR1 MNHEY and CDR2 SVGEGT. CDR3 nucleotides: TGTGCCAGCAGATACCGGGGGACAGGGAGCTACGAGCAGTACTTC. Residues: CASRYRGTGSYEQYF.